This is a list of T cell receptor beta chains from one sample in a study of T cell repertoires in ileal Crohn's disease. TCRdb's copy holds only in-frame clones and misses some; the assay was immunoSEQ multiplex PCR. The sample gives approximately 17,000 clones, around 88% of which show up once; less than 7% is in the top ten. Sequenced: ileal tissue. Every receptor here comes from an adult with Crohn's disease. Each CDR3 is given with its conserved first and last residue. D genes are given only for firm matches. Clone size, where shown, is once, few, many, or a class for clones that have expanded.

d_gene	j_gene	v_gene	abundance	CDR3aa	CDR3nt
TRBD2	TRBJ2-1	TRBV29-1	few	CSVGVVTSGKNEQFF	TGCAGCGTTGGAGTCGTGACTAGCGGTAAAAATGAGCAGTTCTTC
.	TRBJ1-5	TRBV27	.	CASSMIGLVNQPQHF	TGTGCCAGCAGCATGATTGGACTGGTCAATCAGCCCCAGCATTTT
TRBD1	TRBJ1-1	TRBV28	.	CASSPGQGLLTEAFF	TGTGCCAGCAGCCCGGGACAGGGGCTTCTCACTGAAGCTTTCTTT
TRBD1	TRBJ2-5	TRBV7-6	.	CASRRGTGHRETQYF	TGTGCCAGCAGACGAGGGACAGGTCACCGAGAGACCCAGTACTTC
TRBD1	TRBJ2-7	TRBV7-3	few	CASSLGQGVYEQYF	TGTGCCAGCAGTTTGGGACAGGGGGTCTACGAGCAGTACTTC
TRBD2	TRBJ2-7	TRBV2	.	CASSAREGSYEQYF	TGTGCCAGCAGTGCTCGGGAGGGGAGTTACGAGCAGTACTTC
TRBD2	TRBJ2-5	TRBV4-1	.	CASSQFKGTSGRWYQETQYF	TGCGCCAGCAGCCAATTCAAAGGGACTAGCGGGAGGTGGTACCAAGAGACCCAGTACTTC
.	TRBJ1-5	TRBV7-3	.	CASSLTGGQPQHF	TGTGCCAGCAGCTTAACGGGGGGTCAGCCCCAGCATTTT
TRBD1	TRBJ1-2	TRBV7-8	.	CASSRLTGDAYGYTF	TGTGCCAGCAGCCGATTGACAGGGGACGCCTATGGCTACACCTTC
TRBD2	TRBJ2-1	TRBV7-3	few	CASSSLAGAYNEQFF	TGTGCCAGCAGCTCCCTAGCGGGAGCCTACAATGAGCAGTTCTTC
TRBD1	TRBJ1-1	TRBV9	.	CASSAGQGMGTEAFF	TGTGCCAGCAGCGCTGGACAGGGGATGGGCACTGAAGCTTTCTTT
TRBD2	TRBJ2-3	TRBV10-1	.	CASSRLAGDADTQYF	TGCGCCAGCAGCCGACTAGCGGGAGACGCAGATACGCAGTATTTT
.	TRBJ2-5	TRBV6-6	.	CASIQGGGQETQYF	TGTGCCAGCATTCAGGGAGGTGGACAAGAGACCCAGTACTTC
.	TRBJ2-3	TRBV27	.	CASSTLGVGTDTQYF	TGTGCCAGTTCGACACTGGGAGTGGGCACAGATACGCAGTATTTT
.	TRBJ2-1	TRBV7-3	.	CASREGLFKYNEQFF	TGTGCCAGCAGGGAAGGACTTTTCAAATACAATGAGCAGTTCTTC
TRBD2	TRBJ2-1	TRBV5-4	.	CASSLEAGSTNEQFF	TGTGCCAGCAGCTTGGAAGCGGGATCGACCAATGAGCAGTTCTTC
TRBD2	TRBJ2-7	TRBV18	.	CASSPGTSGKIAYEQYF	TGTGCCAGCTCACCCGGGACTAGCGGAAAGATAGCCTACGAGCAGTACTTC
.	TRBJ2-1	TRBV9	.	CASSVSGINEQFF	TGTGCCAGCAGCGTATCAGGGATCAATGAGCAGTTCTTC
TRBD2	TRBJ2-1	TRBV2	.	CASSAGGSPTRQGFF	TGTGCCAGCAGTGCGGGCGGGAGTCCTACCCGTCAGGGGTTCTTC
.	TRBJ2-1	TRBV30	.	CAWSVTAIPTGNEQFF	TGTGCCTGGAGTGTAACCGCAATCCCGACGGGCAATGAGCAGTTCTTC
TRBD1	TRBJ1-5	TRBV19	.	CASSDDRVNQPQHF	TGTGCCAGTAGCGACGACAGGGTCAATCAGCCCCAGCATTTT
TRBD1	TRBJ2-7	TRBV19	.	CASRSGTGSYEQYF	TGTGCCAGTAGGTCCGGGACAGGTTCCTACGAGCAGTACTTC
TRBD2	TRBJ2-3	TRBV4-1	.	CASSQTLREGGTDTQYF	TGCGCCAGCAGCCAAACACTTCGGGAGGGCGGCACAGATACGCAGTATTTT